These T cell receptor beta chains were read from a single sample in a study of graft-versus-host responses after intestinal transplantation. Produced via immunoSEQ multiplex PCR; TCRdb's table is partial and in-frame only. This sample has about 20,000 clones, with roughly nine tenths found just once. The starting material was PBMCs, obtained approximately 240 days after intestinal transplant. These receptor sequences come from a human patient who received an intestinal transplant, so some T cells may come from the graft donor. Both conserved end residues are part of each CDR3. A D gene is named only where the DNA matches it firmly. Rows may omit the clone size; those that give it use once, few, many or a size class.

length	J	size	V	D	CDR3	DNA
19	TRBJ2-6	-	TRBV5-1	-	CASSPKGWDTISGANVLTF	TGCGCCAGCAGTCCAAAAGGGTGGGACACCATCTCTGGGGCCAACGTCCTGACTTTC
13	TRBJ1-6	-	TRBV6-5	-	CASSTGGNSPLHF	TGTGCCAGCAGTACTGGGGGAAATTCACCCCTCCACTTT
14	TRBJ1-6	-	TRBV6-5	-	CASSFTGLNSPLHF	TGTGCCAGCAGTTTCACAGGCCTTAATTCACCCCTCCACTTT
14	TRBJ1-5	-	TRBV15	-	CATSRDSTNQPQHF	TGTGCCACCAGCAGAGATTCTACTAATCAGCCCCAGCATTTT
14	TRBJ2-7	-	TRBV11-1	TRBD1	CASSLAGTGVEQYF	TGTGCCAGCAGCTTAGCGGGGACAGGGGTTGAGCAGTACTTC
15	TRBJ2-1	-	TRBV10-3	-	CAITEGGPRLSEQFF	TGTGCCATCACCGAGGGGGGACCGCGACTGAGTGAGCAGTTCTTC
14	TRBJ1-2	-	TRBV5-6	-	CASSLARPGYGYTF	TGTGCCAGCAGCTTGGCTCGGCCAGGCTATGGCTACACCTTC
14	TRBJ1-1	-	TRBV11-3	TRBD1	CASSREYRGTEAFF	TGTGCCAGCAGCCGAGAGTACAGGGGTACTGAAGCTTTCTTT
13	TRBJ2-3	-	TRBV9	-	CASSLTHSNTQYF	TGTGCCAGCAGCCTCACCCATTCGAATACGCAGTATTTT
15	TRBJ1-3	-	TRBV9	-	CASSVGGSSGNTIYF	TGTGCCAGCAGCGTAGGTGGCAGCTCTGGAAACACCATATATTTT
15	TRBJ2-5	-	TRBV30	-	CAWSVGRNYQETQYF	TGTGCCTGGAGTGTCGGACGGAACTACCAAGAGACCCAGTACTTC
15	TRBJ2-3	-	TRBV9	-	CASSVAVVSTDTQYF	TGTGCCAGCAGCGTAGCTGTGGTGAGCACAGATACGCAGTATTTT
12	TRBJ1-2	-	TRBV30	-	CAWSASVGGYTF	TGTGCCTGGAGTGCGTCCGTGGGGGGCTACACCTTC
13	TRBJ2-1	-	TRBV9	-	CASSGGTISDQFF	TGTGCCAGCAGCGGGGGGACAATTTCGGATCAGTTCTTC
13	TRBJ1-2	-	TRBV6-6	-	CASSYPWGDGYTF	TGTGCCAGCAGTTACCCGTGGGGAGATGGCTACACCTTC
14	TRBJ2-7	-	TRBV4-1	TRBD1	CASSQGGQGYEQYF	TGCGCCAGCAGCCAAGGGGGACAGGGATACGAGCAGTACTTC
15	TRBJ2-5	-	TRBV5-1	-	CASSLNSGDQETQYF	TGCGCCAGCAGCTTGAACTCGGGGGACCAAGAGACCCAGTACTTC
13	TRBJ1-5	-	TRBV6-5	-	CASSRPLGEPQHF	TGTGCCAGCAGCCGCCCCCTAGGGGAGCCCCAGCATTTT
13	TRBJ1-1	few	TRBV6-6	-	CASTDPGRSRAFF	TGTGCCAGCACGGACCCTGGAAGATCGAGGGCTTTCTTT
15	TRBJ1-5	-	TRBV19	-	CASSIGLYSNQPQHF	TGTGCCAGTAGTATTGGACTCTATAGCAATCAGCCCCAGCATTTT
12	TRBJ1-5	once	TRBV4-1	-	CASSHLGQPQHF	TGCGCCAGCAGCCATTTGGGGCAGCCCCAGCATTTT
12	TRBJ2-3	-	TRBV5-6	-	CASSFESDTQYF	TGTGCCAGCAGCTTCGAGTCAGATACGCAGTATTTT
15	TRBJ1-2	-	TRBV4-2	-	CASSQEDTQNYGYTF	TGTGCCAGCAGCCAAGAAGACACTCAGAACTATGGCTACACCTTC
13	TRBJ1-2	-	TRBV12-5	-	CASAPGANYGYTF	TGTGCTAGTGCCCCAGGGGCTAACTATGGCTACACCTTC
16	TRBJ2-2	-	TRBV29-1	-	CSVEDEGTANTGELFF	TGCAGCGTTGAAGATGAGGGGACCGCCAACACCGGGGAGCTGTTTTTT
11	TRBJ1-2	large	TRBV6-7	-	CASSGHYGYTF	TGTGCCAGCAGTGGACACTATGGCTACACCTTC
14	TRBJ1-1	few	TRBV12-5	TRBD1	CASGNRGANTEAFF	TGTGCTAGTGGAAACAGGGGGGCGAACACTGAAGCTTTCTTT
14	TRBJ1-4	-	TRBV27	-	CASSPILGVEKLFF	TGTGCCAGCAGTCCAATCCTCGGAGTAGAAAAACTGTTTTTT
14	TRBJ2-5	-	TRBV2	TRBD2	CASSYSGVGETQYF	TGTGCCAGCAGTTATAGCGGGGTAGGGGAGACCCAGTACTTC
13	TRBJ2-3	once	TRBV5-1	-	CASRGPIGDTQYF	TGCGCCAGCAGGGGCCCCATTGGAGATACGCAGTATTTT
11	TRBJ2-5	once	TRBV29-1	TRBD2	CSAGTTETQYF	TGCAGCGCCGGGACTACAGAGACCCAGTACTTC
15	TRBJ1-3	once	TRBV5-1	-	CASSLATGSGNTIYF	TGCGCCAGCAGCTTGGCGACGGGCTCTGGAAACACCATATATTTT
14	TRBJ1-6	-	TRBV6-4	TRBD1	CASSEYRGNSPLHF	TGTGCCAGCAGTGAGTACAGGGGCAATTCACCCCTCCACTTT
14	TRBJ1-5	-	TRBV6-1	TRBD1	CASSVDRGGQPQHF	TGTGCCAGCAGCGTTGACAGGGGAGGTCAGCCCCAGCATTTT
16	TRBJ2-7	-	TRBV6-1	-	CASSGFNRAPTYEQYF	TGTGCCAGCAGTGGATTTAACAGGGCTCCCACCTACGAGCAGTACTTC
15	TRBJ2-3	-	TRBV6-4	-	CASSDSPGATDTQYF	TGTGCCAGCAGTGACTCTCCCGGGGCCACAGATACGCAGTATTTT
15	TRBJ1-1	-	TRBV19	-	CASSMLWGLGTEAFF	TGTGCCAGTAGTATGCTTTGGGGGTTGGGAACTGAAGCTTTCTTT
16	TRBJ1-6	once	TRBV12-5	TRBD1	CASGSLGQGVNSPLHF	TGTGCTAGTGGTTCACTTGGACAGGGCGTAAATTCACCCCTCCACTTT